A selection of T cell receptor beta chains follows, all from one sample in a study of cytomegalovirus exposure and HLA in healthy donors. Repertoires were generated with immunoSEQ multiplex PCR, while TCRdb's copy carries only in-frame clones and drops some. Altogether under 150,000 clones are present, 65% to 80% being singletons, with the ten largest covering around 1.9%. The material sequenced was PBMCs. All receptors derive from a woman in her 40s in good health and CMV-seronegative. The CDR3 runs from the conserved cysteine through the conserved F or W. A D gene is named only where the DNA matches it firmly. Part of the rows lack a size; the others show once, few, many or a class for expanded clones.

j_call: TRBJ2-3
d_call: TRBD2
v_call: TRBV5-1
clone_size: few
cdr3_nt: TGCGCCAGCAGCTTGTCGGGAGGAAAAGATACGCAGTATTTT
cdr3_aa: CASSLSGGKDTQYF

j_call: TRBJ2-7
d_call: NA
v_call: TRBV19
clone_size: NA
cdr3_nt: TGTGCCAGTAGTATATCGGCCGGGTACGAGCAGTACTTC
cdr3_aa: CASSISAGYEQYF

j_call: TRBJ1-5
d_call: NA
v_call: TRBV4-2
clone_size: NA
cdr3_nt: TGTGCCAGCAGCCAGGGGGCCCATAGCAATCAGCCCCAGCATTTT
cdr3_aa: CASSQGAHSNQPQHF

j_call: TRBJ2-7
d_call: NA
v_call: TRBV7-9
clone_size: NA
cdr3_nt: TGTGCCAGCAGCCCATCGACAGGCTCCTACGAGCAGTACTTC
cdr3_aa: CASSPSTGSYEQYF

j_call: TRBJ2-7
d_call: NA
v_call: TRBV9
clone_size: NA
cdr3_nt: TGTGCCAGCAGCGTAGAGGCGGGGTACGAGCAGTACTTC
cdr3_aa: CASSVEAGYEQYF

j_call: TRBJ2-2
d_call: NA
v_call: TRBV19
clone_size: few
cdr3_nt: TGTGCCAGCCGATTCCGGGGAGGGGGGAGGATGGTCACCGGGGAGCTGTTTTTT
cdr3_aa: CASRFRGGGRMVTGELFF

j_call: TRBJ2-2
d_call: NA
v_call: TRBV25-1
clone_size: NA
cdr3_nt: TGTGCCAGCAGTAGCCCCGGGGAGCTGTTTTTT
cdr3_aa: CASSSPGELFF

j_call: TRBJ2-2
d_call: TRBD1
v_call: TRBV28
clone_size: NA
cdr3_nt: TGTGCCAGCAGTTCTGGGACAGGGCCCACCGGGGAGCTGTTTTTT
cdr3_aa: CASSSGTGPTGELFF

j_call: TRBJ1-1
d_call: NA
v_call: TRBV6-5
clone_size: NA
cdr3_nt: TGTGCCAGCAGCTCGACCGGACAGATTAACACTGAAGCTTTCTTT
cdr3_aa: CASSSTGQINTEAFF

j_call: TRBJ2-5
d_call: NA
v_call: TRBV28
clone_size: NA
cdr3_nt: TGTGCCAGCAGTTTAATTGGACCGGGGGTCTGGGAGCAGTACTTC
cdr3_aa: CASSLIGPGVWEQYF

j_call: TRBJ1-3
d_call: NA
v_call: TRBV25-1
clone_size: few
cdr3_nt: TGTGCCAGCAGTGAAAACCCGGGGGTAAAGACTGGAAACACCATATATTTT
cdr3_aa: CASSENPGVKTGNTIYF

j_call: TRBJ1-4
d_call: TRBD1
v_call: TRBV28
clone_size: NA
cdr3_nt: TGTGCCAGCAGCGAGTATAGGACAGGGCTGGAAAAACTGTTTTTT
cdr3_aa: CASSEYRTGLEKLFF

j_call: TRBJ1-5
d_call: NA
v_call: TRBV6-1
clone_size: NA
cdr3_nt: TGTGCCAGCAGTGAAGCGACAGGATCAGGCCAGCCCCAGCATTTT
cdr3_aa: CASSEATGSGQPQHF

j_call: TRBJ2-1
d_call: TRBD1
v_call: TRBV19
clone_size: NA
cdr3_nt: TGTGCCAGTAGTATGGACAGGAGCTCCTACAATGAGCAGTTCTTC
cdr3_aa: CASSMDRSSYNEQFF

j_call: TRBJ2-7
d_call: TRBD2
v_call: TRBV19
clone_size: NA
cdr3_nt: TGTGCCAGTAGTCCGGGACTAGCTTCCTACGAGCAGTACTTC
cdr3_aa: CASSPGLASYEQYF

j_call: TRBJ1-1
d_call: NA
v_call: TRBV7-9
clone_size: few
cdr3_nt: TGTGCCAGCAACCGACAGGCGAACACTGAAGCTTTCTTT
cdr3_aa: CASNRQANTEAFF